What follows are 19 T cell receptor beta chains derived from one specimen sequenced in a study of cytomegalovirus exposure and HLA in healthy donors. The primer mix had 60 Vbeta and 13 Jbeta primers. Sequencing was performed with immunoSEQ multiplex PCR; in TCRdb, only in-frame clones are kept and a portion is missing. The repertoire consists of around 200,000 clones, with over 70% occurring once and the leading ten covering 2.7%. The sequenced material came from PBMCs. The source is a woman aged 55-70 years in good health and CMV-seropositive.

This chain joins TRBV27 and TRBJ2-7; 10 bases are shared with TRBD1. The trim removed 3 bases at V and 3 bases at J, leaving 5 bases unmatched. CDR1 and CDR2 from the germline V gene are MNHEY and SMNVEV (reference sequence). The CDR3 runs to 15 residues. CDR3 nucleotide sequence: TGTGCCAGCAGTTTTCCGGGACAGGGGATCTACGAGCAGTACTTC. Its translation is CASSFPGQGIYEQYF.

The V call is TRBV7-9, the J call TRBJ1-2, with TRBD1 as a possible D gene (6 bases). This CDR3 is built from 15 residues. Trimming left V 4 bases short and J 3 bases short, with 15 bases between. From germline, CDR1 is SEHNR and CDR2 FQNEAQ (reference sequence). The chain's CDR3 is CASSSTGSADYGYTF. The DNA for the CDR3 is TGTGCCAGCAGCTCAACAGGGTCTGCCGACTATGGCTACACCTTC.

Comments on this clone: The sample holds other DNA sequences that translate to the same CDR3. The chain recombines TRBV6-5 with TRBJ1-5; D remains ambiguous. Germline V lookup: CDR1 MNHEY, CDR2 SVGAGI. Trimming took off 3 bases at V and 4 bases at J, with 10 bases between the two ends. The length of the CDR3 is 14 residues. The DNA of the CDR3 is TGTGCCAGCAGTTATTCCCAAGCAAATCAGCCCCAGCATTTT. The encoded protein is CASSYSQANQPQHF.

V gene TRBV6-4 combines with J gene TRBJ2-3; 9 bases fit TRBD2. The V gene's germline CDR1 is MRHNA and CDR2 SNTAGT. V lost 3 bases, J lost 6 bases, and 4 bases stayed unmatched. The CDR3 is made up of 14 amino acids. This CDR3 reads CASSDWRGGDTQYF. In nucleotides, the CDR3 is TGTGCCAGCAGTGATTGGCGGGGGGGGGATACGCAGTATTTT.

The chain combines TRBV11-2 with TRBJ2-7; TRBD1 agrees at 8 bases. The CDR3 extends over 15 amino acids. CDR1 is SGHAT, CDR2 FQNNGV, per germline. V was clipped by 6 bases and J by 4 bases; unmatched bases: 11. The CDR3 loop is CASSAGTGGMYEQYF. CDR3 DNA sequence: TGTGCCAGCAGTGCCGGGACAGGAGGAATGTACGAGCAGTACTTC.

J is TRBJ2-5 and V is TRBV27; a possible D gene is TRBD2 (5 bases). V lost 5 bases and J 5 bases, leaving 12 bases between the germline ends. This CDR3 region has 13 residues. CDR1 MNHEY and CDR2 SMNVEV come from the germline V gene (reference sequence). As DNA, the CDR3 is TGTGCCAGCAGTCCCCGGAGGAGCGAGACCCAGTACTTC. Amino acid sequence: CASSPRRSETQYF.

CDR3 nucleotides: TGCGCCAGCAGCTTGCTGGGGCCGAACACCGGGGAGCTGTTTTTT. Protein: CASSLLGPNTGELFF. V usage is TRBV5-1 and J usage is TRBJ2-2, with D possibly matching TRBD1 (5 bases). In germline, CDR1 is SGHRS, CDR2 YFSETQ. The CDR3 length is 15 residues. The V end lost 1 base, the J end lost 0 bases, and 7 bases lay between the germline ends.

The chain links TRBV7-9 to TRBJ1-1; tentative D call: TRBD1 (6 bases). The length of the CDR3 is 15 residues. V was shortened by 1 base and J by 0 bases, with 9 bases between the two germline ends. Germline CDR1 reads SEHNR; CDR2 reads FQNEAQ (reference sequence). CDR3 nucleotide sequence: TGTGCCAGCAGCTTAGAAGGGGGTTTGAACACTGAAGCTTTCTTT. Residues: CASSLEGGLNTEAFF. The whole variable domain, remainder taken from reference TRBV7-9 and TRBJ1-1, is DTGVSQNPRHKITKRGQNVTFRCDPISEHNRLYWYRQTLGQGPEFLTYFQNEAQLEKSRLLSDRFSAERPKGSFSTLEIQRTEQGDSAMYLCASSLEGGLNTEAFFGQGTRLTVV.

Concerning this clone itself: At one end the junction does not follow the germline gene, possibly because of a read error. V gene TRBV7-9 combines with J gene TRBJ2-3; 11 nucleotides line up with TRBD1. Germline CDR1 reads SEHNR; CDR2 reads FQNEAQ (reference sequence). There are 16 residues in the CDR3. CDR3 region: CSSSPWDRGSTDTQYF. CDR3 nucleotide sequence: TGTTCCAGCAGCCCGTGGGACAGGGGGAGCACAGATACGCAGTATTTT. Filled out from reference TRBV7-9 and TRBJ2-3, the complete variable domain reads DTGVSQNPRHKITKRGQNVTFRCDPISEHNRLYWYRQTLGQGPEFLTYFQNEAQLEKSRLLSDRFSAERPKGSFSTLEIQRTEQGDSAMYLCSSSPWDRGSTDTQYFGPGTRLTVL.

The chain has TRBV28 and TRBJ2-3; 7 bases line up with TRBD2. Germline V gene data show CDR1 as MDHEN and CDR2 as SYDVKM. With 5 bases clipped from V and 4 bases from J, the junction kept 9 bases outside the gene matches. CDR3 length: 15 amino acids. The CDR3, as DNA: TGTGCCAGCAGTAGGCGGGGGTTTGATGCAGATACGCAGTATTTT. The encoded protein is CASSRRGFDADTQYF.

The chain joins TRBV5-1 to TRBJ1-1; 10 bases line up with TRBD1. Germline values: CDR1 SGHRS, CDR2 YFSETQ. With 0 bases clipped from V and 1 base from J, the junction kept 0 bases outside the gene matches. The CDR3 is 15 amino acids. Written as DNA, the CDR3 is TGCGCCAGCAGCTTGGGGACAGGGGGGAACACTGAAGCTTTCTTT. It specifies CASSLGTGGNTEAFF. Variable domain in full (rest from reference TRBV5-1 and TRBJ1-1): KAGVTQTPRYLIKTRGQQVTLSCSPISGHRSVSWYQQTPGQGLQFLFEYFSETQRNKGNFPGRFSGRQFSNSRSEMNVSTLELGDSALYLCASSLGTGGNTEAFFGQGTRLTVV.

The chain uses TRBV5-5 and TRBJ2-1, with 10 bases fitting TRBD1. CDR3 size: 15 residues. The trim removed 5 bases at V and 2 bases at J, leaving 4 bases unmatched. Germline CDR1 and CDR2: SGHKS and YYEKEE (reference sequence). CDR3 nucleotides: TGTGCCAGCAGGCACGGACAGGGGGCCTACAATGAGCAGTTCTTC. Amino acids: CASRHGQGAYNEQFF.

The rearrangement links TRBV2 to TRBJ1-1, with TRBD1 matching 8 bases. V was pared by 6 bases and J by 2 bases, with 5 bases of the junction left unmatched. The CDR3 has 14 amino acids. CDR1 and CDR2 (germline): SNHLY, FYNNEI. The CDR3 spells CASSKGQVNTEAFF. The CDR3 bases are TGTGCCAGCAGCAAGGGACAGGTTAACACTGAAGCTTTCTTT.

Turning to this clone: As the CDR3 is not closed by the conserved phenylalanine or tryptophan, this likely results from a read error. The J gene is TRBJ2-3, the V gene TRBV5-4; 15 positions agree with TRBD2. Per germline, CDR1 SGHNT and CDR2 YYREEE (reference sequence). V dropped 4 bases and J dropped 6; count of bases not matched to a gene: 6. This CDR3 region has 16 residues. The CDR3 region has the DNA TGTGCCAGCAGCCTTGGGACTAGCGGGGGGATGGATACGCAGTATCTT. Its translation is CASSLGTSGGMDTQYL.

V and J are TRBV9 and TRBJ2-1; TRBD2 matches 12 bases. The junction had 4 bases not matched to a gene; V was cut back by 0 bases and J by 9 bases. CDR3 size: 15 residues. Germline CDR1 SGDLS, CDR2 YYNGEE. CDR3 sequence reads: CASSVGTSGAGEQFF. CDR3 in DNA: TGTGCCAGCAGCGTAGGGACTAGCGGGGCCGGTGAGCAGTTCTTC.

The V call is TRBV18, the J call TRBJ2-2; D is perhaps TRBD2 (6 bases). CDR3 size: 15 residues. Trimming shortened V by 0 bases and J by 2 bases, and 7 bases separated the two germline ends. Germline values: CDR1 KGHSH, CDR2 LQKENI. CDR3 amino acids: CASSPPGTNTGELFF. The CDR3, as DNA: TGTGCCAGCTCACCACCCGGGACTAACACCGGGGAGCTGTTTTTT.

The CDR3 DNA reads as TGTGCCAGCAGCTCGGACTGGAAGGGGGACATTCAGTACTTC. It codes for CASSSDWKGDIQYF. The gene calls are TRBV5-4 and TRBJ2-4; a possible D gene is TRBD1 (6 bases). From germline, CDR1 is SGHNT and CDR2 YYREEE (reference sequence). The CDR3 consists of 14 residues. Trimming stripped 3 bases from V and 8 bases from J, with 15 bases between.

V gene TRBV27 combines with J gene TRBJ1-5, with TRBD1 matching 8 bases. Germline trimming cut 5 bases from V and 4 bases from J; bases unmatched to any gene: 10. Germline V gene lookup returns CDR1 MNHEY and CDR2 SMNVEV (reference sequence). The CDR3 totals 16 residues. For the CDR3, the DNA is TGTGCCAGCAGTCCCGCCCGTGACAGGGGAAATCAGCCCCAGCATTTT. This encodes CASSPARDRGNQPQHF.

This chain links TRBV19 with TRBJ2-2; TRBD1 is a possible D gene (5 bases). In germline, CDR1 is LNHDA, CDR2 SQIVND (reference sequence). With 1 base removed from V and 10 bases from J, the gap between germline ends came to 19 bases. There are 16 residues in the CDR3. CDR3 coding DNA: TGTGCCAGTAGTATAGGTTGGGGCCGGTCAAGGTCGGAGCTGTTTTTT. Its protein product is CASSIGWGRSRSELFF.